These T cell receptor beta chains were read from a single sample in a study of CD8 T cells in Susac syndrome. MiXCR, run by TCRdb on the immunoSEQ multiplex PCR reads, gives a single entry per CDR3 protein. The repertoire holds about 210,000 distinct CDR3 sequences, with around 96% as singletons. Sequencing was performed on CD4+ T cells from PBMCs. These receptors were collected from a human donor with multiple sclerosis. The CDR3 runs from the conserved cysteine through the conserved F or W. D genes are given only for firm matches. Size values are once, few and many counts, or a class for expanded clones, and some rows have none.

TRBJ2-1 | NA | TRBV28 | NA | CASSFGVGPNNEQFF | TGTGCCAGCAGTTTTGGCGTGGGGCCCAACAATGAGCAGTTCTTC
TRBJ2-3 | NA | TRBV29-1 | NA | CSVGWGRGHKHTDTQYF | TGCAGCGTTGGATGGGGGCGCGGCCATAAACACACAGATACGCAGTATTTT
TRBJ1-5 | once | TRBV19 | NA | CASSIGGSNQPQHF | TGTGCCAGTAGTATAGGGGGAAGCAATCAGCCCCAGCATTTT
TRBJ2-3 | NA | TRBV20-1 | TRBD2 | CSATGTSGRYEDTQYF | TGCAGTGCAACCGGGACTAGCGGGCGCTACGAAGATACGCAGTATTTT
TRBJ2-5 | NA | TRBV6-5 | NA | CASALLAWGTQYF | TGTGCCAGCGCACTCCTGGCCTGGGGGACCCAGTACTTC
TRBJ1-5 | NA | TRBV20-1 | NA | CSAPQLGQPQHF | TGCAGTGCCCCACAATTAGGGCAGCCCCAGCATTTT
TRBJ2-3 | NA | TRBV12-3/TRBV12-4 | NA | CASTDTDTQYF | TGTGCCAGCACCGACACAGATACGCAGTATTTT
TRBJ2-6 | once | TRBV30 | NA | CAWSWDSGANVLTF | TGTGCCTGGAGTTGGGACTCTGGGGCCAACGTCCTGACTTTC
TRBJ2-7 | NA | TRBV20-1 | NA | CSASRRGGLSSYEQYF | TGCAGTGCTAGCCGGAGGGGGGGGCTCAGCTCCTACGAGCAGTACTTC
TRBJ2-1 | NA | TRBV15 | NA | CAIGQSSYNEQFF | TGTGCCATTGGACAGAGCTCCTACAATGAGCAGTTCTTC
TRBJ1-2 | NA | TRBV30 | NA | CAWSSAVGGYTF | TGTGCCTGGAGTTCAGCCGTCGGGGGCTACACCTTC
TRBJ2-7 | NA | TRBV5-1 | TRBD1 | CASSLMGQGTPVEQYF | TGCGCCAGCAGCTTAATGGGACAGGGGACGCCGGTCGAGCAGTACTTC
TRBJ1-2 | NA | TRBV9 | NA | CASSVAGQLYGYTF | TGTGCCAGCAGCGTAGCGGGGCAGCTCTATGGCTACACCTTC
TRBJ1-1 | NA | TRBV20-1 | NA | CSAQKPGQNTEAFF | TGCAGTGCGCAGAAACCGGGACAGAACACTGAAGCTTTCTTT
TRBJ2-5 | NA | TRBV11-2 | NA | CASSSWETQYF | TGTGCCAGCAGCTCCTGGGAGACCCAGTACTTC
TRBJ1-2 | NA | TRBV12-3/TRBV12-4 | NA | CASKQQWANYGYTF | TGTGCCAGCAAGCAACAGTGGGCGAACTATGGCTACACCTTC
TRBJ1-4 | few | TRBV2 | NA | CASSNEKLFF | TGTGCCAGCTCGAATGAAAAACTGTTTTTT
TRBJ2-7 | NA | TRBV6-6 | NA | CASSQRQAVGYEQYF | TGTGCCAGCAGTCAAAGACAGGCGGTGGGGTACGAGCAGTACTTC
TRBJ2-2 | NA | TRBV2 | NA | CASSVKGTGELFF | TGTGCCAGCAGTGTAAAGGGGACCGGGGAGCTGTTTTTT
TRBJ2-1 | NA | TRBV24-1 | TRBD1 | CATSARGHEQFF | TGTGCCACCAGTGCCAGGGGGCATGAGCAGTTCTTC
TRBJ2-1 | NA | TRBV3-1 | TRBD2 | CASSPPGLANEQFF | TGTGCCAGCAGCCCCCCGGGACTAGCAAATGAGCAGTTCTTC
TRBJ1-5 | NA | TRBV28 | NA | CASSLSQGQFSNQPQHF | TGTGCCAGCAGTTTGAGCCAAGGACAGTTTAGCAATCAGCCCCAGCATTTT
TRBJ1-5 | NA | TRBV20-1 | NA | CSAGRSNQPQHF | TGCAGTGCAGGTCGGAGCAATCAGCCCCAGCATTTT
TRBJ1-1 | NA | TRBV3-1 | NA | CASSQGHTLNTEAFF | TGTGCCAGCAGCCAAGGACATACCCTGAACACTGAAGCTTTCTTT
TRBJ1-1 | NA | TRBV12-3/TRBV12-4 | NA | CASSPDSRNTEAFF | TGTGCCAGCAGTCCAGACTCCAGGAACACTGAAGCTTTCTTT
TRBJ1-4 | NA | TRBV9 | TRBD1 | CASSVGYRGPDEKLFF | TGTGCCAGCAGCGTAGGCTACAGGGGTCCGGATGAAAAACTGTTTTTT
TRBJ2-5 | NA | TRBV20-1 | NA | CSARPWGPETQYF | TGCAGTGCTCGACCCTGGGGACCAGAGACCCAGTACTTC
TRBJ2-1 | once | TRBV2 | TRBD2 | CASSASGKSEQFF | TGTGCCAGCTCGGCTAGCGGGAAGAGTGAGCAGTTCTTC
TRBJ2-2 | once | TRBV20-1 | NA | CSAARDNSGELFF | TGCAGTGCTGCCCGGGACAATTCCGGGGAGCTGTTTTTT
TRBJ1-2 | NA | TRBV3-1 | NA | CASSQARTVGYTF | TGTGCCAGCAGCCAAGCACGGACGGTGGGCTACACCTTC
TRBJ2-3 | NA | TRBV4-2 | TRBD2 | CASSQGSPAGGTDTQYF | TGTGCCAGCAGCCAAGGGTCTCCAGCGGGGGGCACAGATACGCAGTATTTT
TRBJ2-1 | NA | TRBV6-5 | NA | CASSHGQEQFF | TGTGCCAGCAGTCACGGACAGGAGCAGTTCTTC
TRBJ2-6 | NA | TRBV3-1 | NA | CASSHPIGAADWGANVLTF | TGTGCCAGCAGCCACCCCATCGGAGCCGCGGACTGGGGGGCCAACGTCCTGACTTTC
TRBJ2-3 | NA | TRBV20-1 | NA | CSASQVVADTQYF | TGCAGTGCTTCCCAGGTGGTGGCAGATACGCAGTATTTT
TRBJ2-5 | NA | TRBV7-2 | NA | CASSARGGGTQYF | TGTGCCAGCAGCGCCCGCGGGGGCGGGACCCAGTACTTC
TRBJ2-5 | NA | TRBV5-4 | NA | CASSPSGVEETQYF | TGTGCCAGCAGTCCTTCAGGGGTGGAAGAGACCCAGTACTTC
TRBJ2-5 | NA | TRBV12-3/TRBV12-4 | NA | CASGRGGRETQYF | TGTGCCAGCGGCCGTGGGGGGCGAGAGACCCAGTACTTC
TRBJ1-2 | NA | TRBV13 | NA | CASSLGDGGGYTF | TGTGCCAGCAGCTTAGGCGACGGCGGGGGCTACACCTTC
TRBJ2-3 | once | TRBV11-2 | NA | CASSSKSTDTQYF | TGTGCCAGCAGCTCCAAATCCACAGATACGCAGTATTTT
TRBJ1-1 | once | TRBV30 | NA | CAWSYRVGTEAFF | TGTGCCTGGAGTTACAGGGTAGGGACTGAAGCTTTCTTT
TRBJ2-2 | NA | TRBV20-1 | TRBD2 | CSANSGRTGELFF | TGCAGTGCTAACAGCGGGAGGACCGGGGAGCTGTTTTTT
TRBJ1-1 | NA | TRBV3-1 | NA | CASSQGVMNTEAFF | TGTGCCAGCAGCCAAGGAGTCATGAACACTGAAGCTTTCTTT
TRBJ2-1 | NA | TRBV2 | NA | CASSGGLRSPEQFF | TGTGCCAGCAGTGGGGGACTCAGGAGCCCCGAGCAGTTCTTC
TRBJ1-4 | NA | TRBV19 | TRBD1 | CATKDREWKLFF | TGTGCCACCAAGGACAGGGAATGGAAACTGTTTTTT
TRBJ2-6 | NA | TRBV7-8 | NA | CASSFSFGANVLTF | TGTGCCAGCAGCTTTAGTTTTGGGGCCAACGTCCTGACTTTC
TRBJ2-7 | NA | TRBV20-1 | TRBD1 | CSADRGYEQYF | TGCAGTGCAGACAGGGGATACGAGCAGTACTTC
TRBJ2-7 | NA | TRBV7-9 | TRBD2 | CASSFFLRAGEAEQYF | TGTGCCAGCAGCTTCTTTCTCAGGGCGGGAGAGGCCGAGCAGTACTTC
TRBJ2-1 | NA | TRBV29-1 | NA | CSSRGGPHEQFF | TGCAGCTCACGAGGGGGACCCCATGAGCAGTTCTTC
TRBJ1-1 | NA | TRBV12-3/TRBV12-4 | TRBD1 | CASSPAQTGLNTEAFF | TGTGCCAGCAGTCCGGCCCAGACAGGGTTGAACACTGAAGCTTTCTTT
TRBJ2-7 | NA | TRBV29-1 | NA | CSVVAGFSYEQYF | TGCAGCGTTGTTGCGGGGTTCTCCTACGAGCAGTACTTC
TRBJ2-2 | NA | TRBV23-1 | NA | CAITEGIYTGELFF | TGCGCCATCACGGAGGGTATTTACACCGGGGAGCTGTTTTTT
TRBJ2-3 | NA | TRBV12-3/TRBV12-4 | NA | CASSPQSGTSDTQYF | TGTGCCAGCAGTCCGCAATCCGGGACTTCAGATACGCAGTATTTT
TRBJ2-3 | NA | TRBV2 | NA | CASSENADTQYF | TGTGCCAGCAGTGAAAACGCAGATACGCAGTATTTT
TRBJ2-7 | NA | TRBV29-1 | TRBD1 | CSVARTGSNYEQYF | TGCAGCGTCGCCAGGACAGGCAGTAACTACGAGCAGTACTTC
TRBJ2-4 | NA | TRBV15 | NA | CATSGLPAKNIQYF | TGTGCCACCAGCGGCCTTCCGGCCAAAAACATTCAGTACTTC
TRBJ1-2 | NA | TRBV20-1 | TRBD1 | CSARTGTGVRGYTF | TGCAGTGCTAGAACAGGGACAGGGGTTCGCGGCTACACCTTC
TRBJ2-3 | NA | TRBV20-1 | TRBD2 | CSASPWAGGATDTQYF | TGCAGTGCTTCCCCTTGGGCGGGAGGTGCCACAGATACGCAGTATTTT
TRBJ2-7 | NA | TRBV28 | NA | CASSLFQGIYEQYF | TGTGCCAGCAGTTTATTCCAGGGAATCTACGAGCAGTACTTC
TRBJ1-1 | NA | TRBV7-3 | NA | CASSLDRFTEAFF | TGTGCCAGCAGCTTAGACAGATTTACTGAAGCTTTCTTT